This TCR beta chain comes out of a study of response to subunit inactivated influenza vaccine. There are a few counts of this clonotype. Its antigen is unidentified. TCRdb re-called the RT-PCR reads through MiXCR, storing one row per CDR3 protein. This sample has more than 700,000 distinct CDR3 sequences, with less than 25% found just once. The germline CDR1 and CDR2 sequences are SQVTM and ANQGSEA. The CDR3 is 11 amino acids. The V end lost 8 bases, the J end lost 2 bases, and 9 bases lay between the germline ends. Study-level points and caveats: The study's authors posited that every seasonal influenza vaccination enlists few new T cells.

The sequence came from a man aged 45-60 years who received an inactivated influenza vaccine. The rearrangement uses TRBV29-1 and TRBJ1-2; D is possibly TRBD1 (5 bases). The specimen was PBMCs from blood, collected around 5 days after vaccination. CDR3 residues: CSSRVNYGYTF. The DNA of the CDR3 is TGCAGCAGCAGGGTGAACTATGGCTACACCTTC.